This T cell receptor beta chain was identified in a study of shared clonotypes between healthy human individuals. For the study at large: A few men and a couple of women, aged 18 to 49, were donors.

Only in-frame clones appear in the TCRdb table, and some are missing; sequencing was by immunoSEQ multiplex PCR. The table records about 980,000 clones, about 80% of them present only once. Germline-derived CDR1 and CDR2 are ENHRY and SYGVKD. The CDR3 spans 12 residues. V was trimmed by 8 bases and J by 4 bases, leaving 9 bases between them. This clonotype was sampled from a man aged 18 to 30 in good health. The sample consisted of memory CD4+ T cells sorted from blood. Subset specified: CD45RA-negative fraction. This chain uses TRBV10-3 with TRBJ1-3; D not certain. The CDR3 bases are TGTGCCATCGTAGGGTCCGGAAACACCATATATTTT. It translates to CAIVGSGNTIYF.